The next 24 T cell receptor beta chains were all read from a single sample in a study of human T cells and chemical hapten exposure. Stated time point: patch test 2, 6 weeks after DPC sensitization. Treatment reported: therapeutic diphenylcyclopropenone sensitization with weekly scalp DPC. Using its own MiXCR run on the RACE reads, TCRdb lists one record per CDR3 protein. This sample yields about 40,000 distinct CDR3 sequences, of which around 3% are seen a single time; more than 6.5% belongs to the top ten. This specimen was whole blood, taken in connection with sensitization to the hapten diphenylcyclopropenone (DPC). These receptors were collected from a man aged 40-49 years with alopecia areata. Some clones in this sample may be carry-over from other donors' samples.

This clonotype was picked up many times. The J gene is TRBJ1-1, the V gene TRBV7-9, with 10 nucleotides matching TRBD1. The junction had 5 bases not matched to a gene; V was cut back by 3 bases and J by 7 bases. In germline, CDR1 is SEHNR, CDR2 FQNEAQ (reference sequence). The CDR3 loop spans 14 amino acids. CDR3 DNA: TGTGCCAGCAGCTTCGGACAGGGGGTTGGTGAAGCTTTCTTT. This gives the protein CASSFGQGVGEAFF.

This clonotype was detected many times. The rearrangement joins TRBV4-2 to TRBJ2-2; perhaps TRBD2 as D (7 bases). In germline, CDR1 is LGHNA, CDR2 YNFKEQ. Trimming stripped 4 bases from V and 10 bases from J, with 16 bases between. CDR3 length: 14 amino acids. CDR3 residues: CASSPGGGAVELFF. CDR3 coding DNA: TGTGCCAGCAGCCCCGGCGGGGGCGCGGTGGAGCTGTTTTTT.

In its sample, this clonotype was seen many times. The rearrangement uses TRBV4-2 and TRBJ2-7, with D possibly matching TRBD1 (7 bases). CDR1 is LGHNA, CDR2 YNFKEQ, per germline. The length of the CDR3 is 15 residues. The V gene lost 3 bases and the J gene lost 3 bases, with 15 bases spanning the gap. The DNA for the CDR3 is TGTGCCAGCAGCCAGGGGCGGGACAGTCTCTACGAGCAGTACTTC. As protein: CASSQGRDSLYEQYF.

This clonotype has a handful of counts. The chain joins TRBV19 to TRBJ2-5, with 7 bases aligning to TRBD2. The CDR3 runs to 13 residues. Germline values: CDR1 LNHDA, CDR2 SQIVND (reference sequence). V gave up 7 bases and J gave up 3 bases; unmatched junction bases: 5. CDR3 DNA sequence: TGTGCCAGTACCGCCCGGGGGGAAGAGACCCAGTACTTC. Its translation: CASTARGEETQYF.

Regarding this clonotype: A junction boundary mismatches the germline segment, possibly from a read error. The chain combines TRBV20-1 with TRBJ2-7; D remains unclear. The CDR3 runs 14 residues. From germline, CDR1 is DFQATT and CDR2 SNEGSKA (reference sequence). The CDR3 reads CSARDGVRSYEQNF. CDR3 sequence (DNA): TGCAGTGCTAGAGATGGGGTTCGATCCTACGAGCAGAACTTC.

The genes are TRBV7-9 and TRBJ2-7; TRBD2 matches at 14 bases. The CDR3 length is 18 residues. CDR1 and CDR2 (germline): SEHNR, FQNEAQ (reference sequence). The V segment lost 4 bases and the J segment 1 base; nucleotides outside the gene matches: 9. The CDR3 region has the DNA TGTGCCAGCAGCTCGCCCGGGACTAGCGGGAGTATTTCCTACGAGCAGTACTTC. The encoded protein is CASSSPGTSGSISYEQYF.

This clonotype was detected ten times or more. This rearrangement joins TRBV7-2 to TRBJ2-7; TRBD2 agrees at 8 bases. CDR1 and CDR2 from the germline V gene are SGHTA and FQGNSA. This CDR3 spans 12 amino acids. Germline trimming cut 4 bases from V and 13 bases from J; bases unmatched to any gene: 9. CDR3 in amino acids: CASSSPPGGLYF. As DNA, the CDR3 is TGTGCCAGCAGCTCCCCCCCGGGAGGGCTCTACTTC.

This clonotype came up many times. The J gene is TRBJ1-4, the V gene TRBV4-3; 7 bases are a match to TRBD1. CDR3 length: 14 amino acids. V dropped 3 bases and J dropped 7; count of bases not matched to a gene: 5. The germline V gene has CDR1 LGHNA and CDR2 YSLEER. The CDR3 is CASSHRQGAEKLFF. In nucleotides, the CDR3 is TGCGCCAGCAGCCACCGACAGGGCGCTGAAAAACTGTTTTTT.

This clonotype was counted ten times or more. This chain links TRBV15 with TRBJ2-3, with 9 bases matching TRBD1. This CDR3 is built from 16 residues. CDR1 is LNHNV, CDR2 YYDKDF, per germline (reference sequence). V lost 1 base, J lost 3 bases, and 5 bases stayed unmatched. The CDR3 DNA reads TGTGCCACCAGCAGAGTACGACAGGGGGGTACAGATACGCAGTATTTT. Translating gives CATSRVRQGGTDTQYF.

This clonotype occurred a few times. This chain connects TRBV25-1 to TRBJ1-6; 7 nucleotides line up with TRBD1. This CDR3 is built from 15 residues. V gave up 4 bases and J gave up 7 bases; unmatched junction bases: 7. Germline CDR1 is MGHDK and CDR2 is SYGVNS. CDR3 sequence: CASSAPGQLNSPLHF. CDR3 sequence (DNA): TGTGCCAGCAGTGCCCCGGGACAGCTAAATTCACCCCTCCACTTT.

This clonotype has at least ten counts. The chain carries TRBV11-3 and TRBJ2-3; 9 bases are a match to TRBD1. The trim removed 5 bases at V and 2 bases at J, leaving 5 bases unmatched. There are 15 residues in the CDR3. Germline CDR1 is SGHNT and CDR2 is YENEEA. CDR3 DNA: TGTGCCAGCAGCACAGGGACAGGGTTCACAGATACGCAGTATTTT. Translated, it gives CASSTGTGFTDTQYF.

This clonotype was seen many times. The rearrangement links TRBV27 to TRBJ2-5; D not certain. Trimming removed 4 bases from V and 0 bases from J, with 6 bases in between. This CDR3 comprises 13 residues. Germline-derived CDR1 and CDR2 are MNHEY and SMNVEV (reference sequence). CDR3 bases: TGTGCCAGCAGTTCTCCGTACCAAGAGACCCAGTACTTC. This codes for CASSSPYQETQYF.

In this sample, this clonotype turned up many times. The germline gene is not matched at one end of the junction; a read error may be the cause. The chain couples TRBV5-5 to TRBJ2-3, with TRBD2 matching over 14 bases. Germline CDR1 reads SGHKS; CDR2 reads YYEKEE (reference sequence). This CDR3 region has 16 residues. The CDR3 DNA reads as TGTGCCAGCAGCTCAGGGACTAGCGGGAGCAGAGATACGCAGTATTTT. Translating it yields CASSSGTSGSRDTQYF.

This clonotype was seen repeatedly, ten times or more. The rearrangement joins TRBV5-1 to TRBJ2-6; 8 bases map to TRBD2. This CDR3 has 16 residues. After removal of 3 bases from V and 0 bases from J, the junction contained 2 bases not matched to a gene. Germline V gives CDR1 SGHRS, CDR2 YFSETQ. In DNA form, the CDR3 reads TGCGCCAGCAGCTCCGGGGGGGGCTCTGGGGCCAACGTCCTGACTTTC. This encodes CASSSGGGSGANVLTF.

This clonotype was counted ten times or more. The V call is TRBV20-1, the J call TRBJ2-6; D ambiguous. The CDR3 loop spans 14 amino acids. Germline CDR1 reads DFQATT; CDR2 reads SNEGSKA (reference sequence). Trimming removed 5 bases at V and 2 bases at J, with 10 bases between. In DNA, the CDR3 is TGCAGTGCTTTCACCGGCCCTGGGGCCAACGTCCTGACTTTC. As protein: CSAFTGPGANVLTF.

This clonotype was observed many times. This rearrangement joins TRBV25-1 to TRBJ2-2; 7 bases agree with TRBD1. The junction had 8 bases not matched to a gene; V was cut back by 4 bases and J by 3 bases. CDR3 length: 16 residues. CDR1 MGHDK and CDR2 SYGVNS come from the germline V gene. CDR3 in amino acids: CASSGALRGHTGELFF. In nucleotides, the CDR3 is TGTGCCAGCAGTGGGGCTCTAAGGGGGCACACCGGGGAGCTGTTTTTT. Based on the CDR3 plus reference TRBV25-1 and TRBJ2-2, the full variable domain is EADIYQTPRYLVIGTGKKITLECSQTMGHDKMYWYQQDPGMELHLIHYSYGVNSTEKGDLSSESTVSRIRTEHFPLTLESARPSHTSQYLCASSGALRGHTGELFFGEGSRLTVL.

At least ten counts were recorded for this clonotype. The chain combines TRBV10-3 with TRBJ2-7, with 8 nucleotides matching TRBD2. The ends lost 6 bases at V and 5 bases at J; junction bases unmatched: 15. The germline V gene encodes CDR1 ENHRY and CDR2 SYGVKD. CDR3 length equals 16 residues. The CDR3 DNA reads as TGTGCCATCAGCGACCGTGGATTAGCGGGAAAGGACGAGCAGTACTTC. Protein sequence: CAISDRGLAGKDEQYF.

In this sample, this clonotype turned up many times. This rearrangement joins TRBV6-5 to TRBJ2-2; TRBD2 might be the D (6 bases). CDR1 and CDR2 from the germline V gene are MNHEY and SVGAGI. The CDR3 contains 16 residues. V was clipped by 1 base and J by 3 bases, with 12 bases between them. CDR3 region: CASSYLLSGYTGELFF. CDR3 bases: TGTGCCAGCAGTTACTTACTTAGCGGCTACACCGGGGAGCTGTTTTTT.

This chain links TRBV28 with TRBJ2-7; 9 positions match TRBD1. This CDR3 spans 18 amino acids. The germline gives CDR1 MDHEN, CDR2 SYDVKM. V shed 6 bases, J shed 3 bases, and the junction held 18 bases outside the gene matches. CDR3 residues: CASSVLPGQGIGYYEQYF. The DNA of the CDR3 is TGTGCCAGCAGCGTTCTCCCGGGACAGGGAATTGGGTACTACGAGCAGTACTTC.

The table lists this clonotype with many counts. J is TRBJ2-1 and V is TRBV7-8; D is undetermined. CDR3 size: 13 residues. CDR1 and CDR2 (germline): SGHVS, FQNEAQ. V was shortened by 5 bases and J by 4 bases, with 9 bases between the two germline ends. The DNA for the CDR3 is TGTGCCAGCAGCCCGCAAGGGTACAATGAGCAGTTCTTC. Encoded protein: CASSPQGYNEQFF.

Written as DNA, the CDR3 is TGCAGTGCTAGAGATGAGGGGGAAGCTTTCTTT. Translating it yields CSARDEGEAFF. V gene TRBV20-1 combines with J gene TRBJ1-1, with D possibly TRBD1 on 5 matching bases. CDR1 DFQATT and CDR2 SNEGSKA come from the germline V gene (reference sequence). Trimming stripped 0 bases from V and 8 bases from J, with 7 bases between. This CDR3 region has 11 residues.

This clonotype was detected ten times or more. This chain uses TRBV14 with TRBJ2-3; unclear D gene. Germline values: CDR1 SGHDN, CDR2 FVKESK. Trimming took off 0 bases at V and 6 bases at J, with 7 bases between the two ends. This CDR3 contains 13 residues. The CDR3 sequence: CASSQDNSDTQYF. The CDR3 nucleotides are TGTGCCAGCAGCCAAGATAATTCGGATACGCAGTATTTT. The whole variable domain, filled in from reference TRBV14 and TRBJ2-3, reads EAGVTQFPSHSVIEKGQTVTLRCDPISGHDNLYWYRRVMGKEIKFLLHFVKESKQDESGMPNNRFLAERTGGTYSTLKVQPAELEDSGVYFCASSQDNSDTQYFGPGTRLTVL.

This rearrangement joins TRBV6-6 to TRBJ1-2, with D maybe TRBD1 (6 bases). Germline V gene lookup returns CDR1 MNHNY and CDR2 SVGAGI (reference sequence). The CDR3 is made up of 16 amino acids. The germline V and J ends were trimmed by 3 bases and 4 bases, with 18 bases remaining between them. CDR3 loop: CASSYTGTAAGYGYTF. The CDR3 bases are TGTGCCAGCAGTTATACAGGGACGGCTGCCGGCTATGGCTACACCTTC.

This clonotype was detected many times. The CDR3 is CASSLGRAQETQYF. CDR3 nucleotide sequence: TGCGCCAGCAGCTTGGGCAGGGCACAAGAGACCCAGTACTTC. The chain carries TRBV5-1 and TRBJ2-5, with D perhaps TRBD1 (5 bases). The CDR3 is 14 amino acids. Germline V gene sequence: CDR1 SGHRS, CDR2 YFSETQ. Trimming took 0 bases from V and 2 from J, leaving 8 bases between them. The full variable domain, rest sourced from reference TRBV5-1 and TRBJ2-5, is KAGVTQTPRYLIKTRGQQVTLSCSPISGHRSVSWYQQTPGQGLQFLFEYFSETQRNKGNFPGRFSGRQFSNSRSEMNVSTLELGDSALYLCASSLGRAQETQYFGPGTRLLVL.